This entry concerns a single T cell receptor beta chain. Its cognate antigen is unknown. This table comes from immunoSEQ multiplex PCR, and its TCRdb copy is limited to in-frame clones, with some not included. This sample has some 330,000 clones, with 90% found just once. This record belongs to a study of Ad26.COV2.S vaccination and SARS-CoV-2 variants. Points from the study as a whole: Researchers reported similar non-spike TCR breadth in vaccine and placebo recipients.

Treatment here: 15 to 20 received Ad26.COV2.S at low or high dose, single or two shots; several received placebo; per-sample allocation not given. The study sampled participants on day 63 after the first vaccine or placebo injection. CDR3 length equals 12 residues. Germline-derived CDR1 and CDR2 are KGHSH and LQKENI. Trimming took 2 bases from V and 7 from J, leaving 8 bases between them. Here the sequenced sample was peripheral blood, taken in a trial of Ad26.COV2.S vaccine versus placebo. The rearrangement links TRBV18 to TRBJ1-1; D perhaps matches TRBD1 (5 bases). This TCR derives from a person aged 18-65 years who received the Ad26.COV2.S COVID-19 vaccine or a placebo. In DNA form, the CDR3 reads TGTGCCAGCTCACCAGGGGGAATTGAAGCTTTCTTT. The encoded protein is CASSPGGIEAFF.